Each of the 25 T cell receptor beta chains below was sequenced from the same sample in a study of prognosis after radiotherapy for stage I lung cancer. Two-round multiplex PCR amplified TCR beta CDR3 from genomic DNA. During first-round PCR, primers specific to each TRBV and TRBJ gene were used. MiXCR was run by TCRdb on the multiplex PCR reads, yielding one entry per CDR3 protein. The sample gives about 27,000 distinct CDR3 sequences, around 45% of which show up once; under 15% is in the top ten. Material: PBMCs, obtained before or after stereotactic body radiation therapy (not recorded which). The receptors shown here come from a donor over 45 with non-small cell lung cancer.

This clonotype was seen only once. The chain uses TRBV28 and TRBJ1-2, with a weak D call TRBD1 (5 bases). Germline V gene lookup returns CDR1 MDHEN and CDR2 SYDVKM. The CDR3 sequence is 17 residues long. Trimming pared 2 bases from V and 4 bases from J, leaving 20 bases between. The CDR3 sequence is CASSLVVDSQSPYGYTF. CDR3 bases: TGTGCCAGCAGTTTAGTGGTCGACAGCCAGAGTCCCTATGGCTACACCTTC.

There are a few counts of this clonotype. A much larger clone lies one base from this, so it may be a read error. This sequence joins TRBV29-1 and TRBJ2-7, with a possible D match to TRBD2 (6 bases). V was clipped by 4 bases and J by 13 bases, with 17 bases between them. Germline V gene sequence: CDR1 SQVTM, CDR2 ANQGSEA. The CDR3 loop spans 11 amino acids. CDR3 loop: CSVGASARHYF. CDR3 nucleotide sequence: TGCAGCGTTGGGGCTAGCGCACGGCATTACTTC.

This clonotype was observed at least ten times. The chain uses TRBV29-1 and TRBJ2-3; the D gene is possibly TRBD1 (6 bases). The length of the CDR3 is 12 residues. Trimming took off 6 bases at V and 7 bases at J, with 14 bases between the two ends. The germline V gene has CDR1 SQVTM and CDR2 ANQGSEA. This CDR3 is CSVPIDRNTQYF. The CDR3 nucleotides are TGCAGCGTCCCTATCGACAGGAATACGCAGTATTTT.

A word on this clonotype: A far larger clone differs by one base, so this is likely a read error. CDR3 amino acids: CASRAARWNQPQHF. CDR3 nucleotides: TGTGCCAGCAGAGCCGCGCGGTGGAATCAGCCCCAGCATTTT. The V gene is TRBV6-4, the J gene TRBJ1-5; D is uncertain. V dropped 6 bases and J dropped 4 bases, with 13 bases sitting between them. Germline lookup yields CDR1 MRHNA and CDR2 SNTAGT. CDR3 length equals 14 residues.

The chain recombines TRBV5-4 with TRBJ1-1, with D uncertain. V was clipped by 7 bases and J by 1 base, with 14 bases between them. In germline, CDR1 is SGHNT, CDR2 YYREEE (reference sequence). This CDR3 is 14 amino acids long. This chain's CDR3 is CASRILGKNTEAFF. The CDR3 bases are TGTGCCAGCCGAATACTAGGGAAGAACACTGAAGCTTTCTTT.

Worth noting for this clonotype: A much larger clone differs from this one at a single base, so this may be a read error. The chain recombines TRBV27 with TRBJ1-1; D gene ambiguous. CDR1 MNHEY and CDR2 SMNVEV come from the germline V gene (reference sequence). The ends were cut back, 6 bases at V and 4 bases at J, with 9 bases in the middle. There are 12 residues in the CDR3. The CDR3 region is CASSKLVTEAFF. The DNA for the CDR3 is TGTGCCAGCAGCAAGCTAGTCACTGAAGCTTTCTTT.

This clonotype has ten or more counts. The chain links TRBV10-3 to TRBJ1-4; D is possibly TRBD1 (6 bases). The CDR3 has 14 amino acids. Trimming pared 6 bases from V and 2 bases from J, leaving 10 bases between. CDR1 ENHRY and CDR2 SYGVKD come from the germline V gene. CDR3 in DNA: TGTGCCATCAGGGCTGGGGGCACTAATGAAAAACTGTTTTTT. Translating gives CAIRAGGTNEKLFF.

Worth noting for this clonotype: One junction end disagrees with the germline gene, perhaps due to a read error. The chain combines TRBV6-1 with TRBJ2-5, with 11 bases identical to TRBD2. Looked up from germline, CDR1 is MNHNS and CDR2 is SASEGT. The CDR3 runs to 16 residues. CDR3: CASSQQLAGGQETKYF. The CDR3 bases are TGTGCCAGCAGTCAACAGCTAGCGGGGGGCCAAGAGACCAAGTACTTC.

This clonotype was observed a handful of times. The genes are TRBV9 and TRBJ2-5; 9 bases line up with TRBD2. Looked up from germline, CDR1 is SGDLS and CDR2 is YYNGEE. The CDR3 runs 15 residues. The ends lost 0 bases at V and 4 bases at J; junction bases unmatched: 4. This chain's CDR3 is CASSVGGGRGETQYF. The CDR3 DNA is TGTGCCAGCAGCGTAGGGGGCGGGAGGGGAGAGACCCAGTACTTC.

This clonotype appeared many times. The rearrangement uses TRBV7-2 and TRBJ1-2, with D maybe TRBD1 (5 bases). Trimming cost V 5 bases and J 6 bases, with 13 bases left between them. CDR3 length: 13 residues. The germline gives CDR1 SGHTA, CDR2 FQGNSA. CDR3 sequence: CASSPQAGDGYTF. The CDR3 DNA reads TGTGCCAGCAGCCCCCAAGCGGGGGATGGCTACACCTTC.

The sample holds one count of this clonotype. The gene calls are TRBV6-1 and TRBJ2-5; maybe TRBD2 (5 bases). The CDR3 runs to 16 residues. CDR1 is MNHNS and CDR2 is SASEGT in the germline V gene. V was cut by 7 bases and J by 0 bases, with 18 bases left in between. The CDR3 DNA sequence: TGTGCCAGCAACGGGAAGGTTGCGTCGTACCAAGAGACCCAGTACTTC. It is translated as CASNGKVASYQETQYF.

This clonotype was observed once. J is TRBJ1-2 and V is TRBV5-1; tentative D call: TRBD1 (6 bases). The germline V and J ends were trimmed by 0 bases and 4 bases, with 13 bases remaining between them. Germline V CDR1 and CDR2: SGHRS, YFSETQ. The CDR3 has 15 amino acids. Written as DNA, the CDR3 is TGCGCCAGCAGCTTGGGGCCACCAGGGGTCTATGGCTACACCTTC. Translated, it gives CASSLGPPGVYGYTF.

This clonotype showed up many times. The V gene is TRBV20-1, the J gene TRBJ2-3, with 11 bases lining up with TRBD2. Trimming cost V 3 bases and J 2 bases; bases outside gene matches: 10. The V gene's germline CDR1 is DFQATT and CDR2 SNEGSKA (reference sequence). The CDR3 contains 17 residues. This chain's CDR3 is CSASPRLAGGPTDTQYF. The CDR3 nucleotides are TGCAGTGCTAGCCCTCGCCTAGCGGGGGGACCCACAGATACGCAGTATTTT.

The chain is built from TRBV4-2 and TRBJ2-3, with D unresolved. The V gene lost 5 bases and the J gene lost 4 bases, with 7 bases spanning the gap. Germline V CDR1 and CDR2: LGHNA, YNFKEQ. This CDR3 has 12 residues. The CDR3 DNA reads as TGTGCCAGCAGCTATCGGTCAGATACGCAGTATTTT. This translates into CASSYRSDTQYF.

This clonotype was observed many times. The chain couples TRBV3-1 to TRBJ1-4; 7 nucleotides agree with TRBD1. CDR3 length: 15 amino acids. Losses at the gene ends were 5 bases for V and 7 bases for J; bases not matched to a gene: 10. Germline V lookup: CDR1 LGHDT, CDR2 YNNKEL (reference sequence). The CDR3 is CASSSSTGWGEKLFF. Written as DNA, the CDR3 is TGTGCCAGCAGCTCATCGACAGGGTGGGGTGAAAAACTGTTTTTT.

This clonotype counts as medium-sized. The chain recombines TRBV24-1 with TRBJ1-1; 8 nucleotides line up with TRBD1. The germline V gene encodes CDR1 KGHDR and CDR2 SFDVKD. The CDR3 has 13 residues. V trimming: 4 bases; J trimming: 8 bases; junction bases outside the gene matches: 5. The DNA for the CDR3 is TGTGCCACCAGTGACCGGACAGGGCTAGAAGCTTTCTTT. Its protein is CATSDRTGLEAFF.

Ten or more counts support this clonotype. The CDR3 region has the DNA TGTGCCAGCAGCTTAGCCCCCCCAGGCCGCGGGACCTACGAGCAGTACTTC. Its protein is CASSLAPPGRGTYEQYF. The V gene is TRBV7-2, the J gene TRBJ2-7; possible D gene TRBD2, 6 bases. The CDR3 is 17 amino acids. Germline V CDR1 and CDR2: SGHTA, FQGNSA. Trimming left V 0 bases short and J 2 bases short, with 17 bases between.

This clonotype was counted only a few times. Since a much larger clone is just one base distant, this may be a read error. CDR3 nucleotides: TGTGCCAGCAGTGAAGATGTCTCTATCTTCCAAGAGACCCAGTACTTC. Amino acid sequence: CASSEDVSIFQETQYF. J is TRBJ2-5 and V is TRBV6-1; the D is unclear. V was trimmed by 1 base and J by 1 base, leaving 13 bases between them. This CDR3 has 16 amino acids. Germline CDR1 reads MNHNS; CDR2 reads SASEGT.

Comments on this clonotype: With only one base between it and a far larger clone, this is likely a read error. The V call is TRBV6-4, the J call TRBJ1-5; D ambiguous. This CDR3 has 15 residues. CDR1 and CDR2 from the germline V gene are MRHNA and SNTAGT. This CDR3 reads CASSYSSRGNQTQHF. The CDR3 nucleotides are TGTGCCAGCAGTTACTCGAGTCGTGGCAATCAGACCCAGCATTTT.

Ten or more counts support this clonotype. V usage is TRBV3-1 and J usage is TRBJ2-5; no clear D gene. CDR3 length: 12 residues. Germline CDR1 reads LGHDT; CDR2 reads YNNKEL (reference sequence). With 0 bases removed from V and 7 bases from J, the gap between germline ends came to 6 bases. CDR3 nucleotides: TGTGCCAGCAGCCAAGAAGACGGGACCCAGTACTTC. It translates to CASSQEDGTQYF.

The CDR3 spells CATSADQGGTEAFF. CDR3 in DNA: TGTGCCACCAGCGCGGACCAAGGGGGCACTGAAGCTTTCTTT. The V and J genes are TRBV15 and TRBJ1-1; possible D gene TRBD1, 6 bases. V lost 5 bases and J lost 4, with 14 bases in between. The CDR3 length is 14 residues. CDR1 LNHNV and CDR2 YYDKDF come from the germline V gene (reference sequence).

This clonotype was detected ten times or more. The chain joins TRBV5-1 to TRBJ2-7; possibly TRBD2 for D (5 bases). Trimming shortened V by 0 bases and J by 3 bases, and 22 bases separated the two germline ends. This CDR3 has 18 residues. Germline V gene sequence: CDR1 SGHRS, CDR2 YFSETQ. Written as DNA, the CDR3 is TGCGCCAGCAGCTTGGCCGAGAGGGCGGCAGCACCATACTACGAGCAGTACTTC. This encodes CASSLAERAAAPYYEQYF.

Ten or more counts support this clonotype. The rearrangement joins TRBV27 to TRBJ2-3; 11 positions match TRBD2. The CDR3 length is 17 residues. The trim removed 2 bases at V and 2 bases at J, leaving 6 bases unmatched. Germline CDR1 is MNHEY and CDR2 is SMNVEV (reference sequence). CDR3 sequence: CASSLGLAGGVTDTQYF. The CDR3 coding sequence is TGTGCCAGCAGTTTAGGGCTAGCGGGAGGCGTCACAGATACGCAGTATTTT.

This clonotype was observed once. V is TRBV9 and J is TRBJ1-1; D is ambiguous. From germline, CDR1 is SGDLS and CDR2 YYNGEE. Trimming left V 2 bases short and J 8 bases short, with 13 bases between. The CDR3 extends over 13 amino acids. CDR3 bases: TGTGCCAGCAGCGTCCGAATTGGGGAAGAAGCTTTCTTT. It specifies CASSVRIGEEAFF.

The rearrangement joins TRBV28 to TRBJ2-7; 12 positions match TRBD2. This CDR3 comprises 19 residues. V shed 10 bases, J shed 3 bases, and the junction held 22 bases outside the gene matches. Germline V gene lookup returns CDR1 MDHEN and CDR2 SYDVKM. The CDR3 DNA is TGTGCCATCAACGCCGCAACCGGACAAGGACTAGCGGGATTCTACGAGCAGTACTTC. Its protein product is CAINAATGQGLAGFYEQYF.